Shown below are 27 T cell receptor beta chains from a single sample sequenced in a study of control samples from healthy donors and cancer patients. Sequencing was performed with immunoSEQ multiplex PCR; in TCRdb, only in-frame clones are kept and a portion is missing. The sample lists more than 65,000 clones, under 85% occurring once. The sample comprised blood. Receptors originate from a man in his 60s in good health.

The gene calls are TRBV6-5 and TRBJ2-5; possibly TRBD1 or TRBD2 for D (7 bases each). The CDR3 loop spans 16 amino acids. CDR1 is MNHEY and CDR2 is SVGAGI in the germline V gene. Trimming stripped 2 bases from V and 5 bases from J, with 18 bases between. The CDR3 reads CASSYQTGRGSETQYF. In DNA, the CDR3 is TGTGCCAGCAGTTACCAGACAGGGAGGGGGTCGGAGACCCAGTACTTC.

The rearrangement links TRBV28 to TRBJ2-4; TRBD1 matches 10 bases. The trim removed 7 bases at V and 0 bases at J, leaving 6 bases unmatched. The CDR3 is 16 residues long. Germline CDR1 reads MDHEN; CDR2 reads SYDVKM. CDR3 DNA: TGTGCCAGCACTCTTGGGACAGGGGTAGCCAAAAACATTCAGTACTTC. Its protein product is CASTLGTGVAKNIQYF.

This chain uses TRBV5-8 with TRBJ2-5, with 7 nucleotides matching TRBD1. V gave up 1 base and J gave up 4 bases; unmatched junction bases: 4. This CDR3 comprises 14 residues. Germline values: CDR1 SGHTS, CDR2 YDEGEE. The CDR3 DNA reads as TGTGCCAGCAGCTTGTCGGGGACAGCAGAGACCCAGTACTTC. It codes for CASSLSGTAETQYF.

The chain has TRBV6-2 or TRBV6-3 and TRBJ2-3; 15 nucleotides agree with TRBD2. CDR1 is MNHEY, CDR2 SVGEGT, per germline. Trimming removed 5 bases from V and 1 base from J; junction bases left unmatched: 7. The CDR3 consists of 18 residues. CDR3 residues: CASSRTSGRALRTDTQYF. CDR3 in DNA: TGTGCCAGCAGTCGGACTAGCGGGAGGGCACTCCGCACAGATACGCAGTATTTT.

This clone was counted at least ten times. The chain links TRBV5-1 to TRBJ2-2; 9 bases align to TRBD1. V was pared by 3 bases and J by 4 bases, with 4 bases of the junction left unmatched. CDR1 and CDR2 from the germline V gene are SGHRS and YFSETQ. The CDR3 contains 15 residues. The CDR3 here is CASSSDRGGTGELFF. The CDR3 DNA sequence: TGCGCCAGCAGCTCCGACAGGGGGGGCACCGGGGAGCTGTTTTTT. Looking up the rest from reference TRBV5-1 and TRBJ2-2 gives the full variable domain: KAGVTQTPRYLIKTRGQQVTLSCSPISGHRSVSWYQQTPGQGLQFLFEYFSETQRNKGNFPGRFSGRQFSNSRSEMNVSTLELGDSALYLCASSSDRGGTGELFFGEGSRLTVL.

This clone is judged medium-sized (0.01 to 0.1%). The chain joins TRBV13 to TRBJ1-1, with 9 nucleotides matching TRBD1. CDR1 and CDR2 from the germline V gene are PRHDT and FYEKMQ (reference sequence). The trim removed 6 bases at V and 1 base at J, leaving 3 bases unmatched. The CDR3 loop spans 14 amino acids. CDR3 sequence reads: CASRKQGANTEAFF. In DNA, the CDR3 is TGTGCCAGCAGAAAACAGGGGGCGAACACTGAAGCTTTCTTT.

J is TRBJ2-6 and V is TRBV5-5; 12 positions match TRBD1. Germline CDR1 and CDR2: SGHKS and YYEKEE (reference sequence). Unmatched junction bases numbered 4, after V lost 2 bases and J lost 4 bases. The CDR3 is 17 residues long. CDR3 in DNA: TGTGCCAGCAGCTTAGGGACAGGGGGCGGGGGGGCCAACGTCCTGACTTTC. Protein: CASSLGTGGGGANVLTF.

The chain combines TRBV6-1 with TRBJ1-5, with a possible D match to TRBD1 (6 bases). CDR1 is MNHNS, CDR2 SASEGT, per germline. Trimming took 1 base from V and 1 from J, leaving 20 bases between them. The CDR3 runs to 19 residues. Here the CDR3 DNA reads TGTGCCAGCAGTGAAGGATTCTGGACAGCCTATAGGAGCAATCAGCCCCAGCATTTT. Its protein product is CASSEGFWTAYRSNQPQHF.

A single count supports this clone. J is TRBJ1-5 and V is TRBV28; possible D gene TRBD1, 5 bases. V lost 2 bases, J lost 8 bases, and 19 bases lay in between. Germline V CDR1 and CDR2: MDHEN, SYDVKM. This CDR3 spans 16 amino acids. The CDR3, as DNA: TGTGCCAGCAGTTTAAGCCGGCAAGGGGTGAGGGAGCCCCAGCATTTT. It encodes CASSLSRQGVREPQHF.

The chain links TRBV7-3 to TRBJ2-1; 12 positions match TRBD2. The CDR3 is 17 residues long. The J segment lost 4 bases and the V segment lost 5 bases, leaving 9 bases of the junction unmatched. Germline V gene data show CDR1 as SGHTA and CDR2 as FQGTGA. Here the CDR3 reads CASSPQPGLAGYNEQFF. The CDR3 nucleotides are TGTGCCAGCAGCCCTCAGCCGGGACTAGCGGGTTACAATGAGCAGTTCTTC.

The CDR3 nucleotides are TGCGCCAGCAGCCAAGACACCGGGACTAGCGGCACAGATACGCAGTATTTT. It is translated as CASSQDTGTSGTDTQYF. The V gene is TRBV4-3, the J gene TRBJ2-3; 10 bases match TRBD2. Germline V gives CDR1 LGHNA, CDR2 YSLEER. V lost 0 bases and J lost 1; bases outside the gene matches: 4. This CDR3 spans 17 amino acids.

This clone rates as medium-sized. The chain is built from TRBV5-6 and TRBJ1-2, with D perhaps TRBD1 (6 bases). Trimming stripped 2 bases from V and 7 bases from J, with 18 bases between. From germline, CDR1 is SGHDT and CDR2 YYEEEE. The CDR3 spans 15 residues. The CDR3 DNA reads as TGTGCCAGCAGCTTCGGGGCATATCAGGGGATTGGCTACACCTTC. Translating it yields CASSFGAYQGIGYTF.

The chain employs TRBV29-1 and TRBJ2-1, with D perhaps matching TRBD2 (5 bases). The CDR3 loop spans 12 amino acids. Germline lookup yields CDR1 SQVTM and CDR2 ANQGSEA. The V gene lost 6 bases and the J gene lost 9 bases, with 15 bases spanning the gap. The CDR3 sequence: CSVPWGVGEQFF. In nucleotides, the CDR3 is TGCAGCGTCCCTTGGGGAGTGGGTGAGCAGTTCTTC.

V gene TRBV10-3 combines with J gene TRBJ2-5, with 9 nucleotides matching TRBD1. This CDR3 is 14 amino acids long. After removal of 6 bases from V and 1 base from J, the junction contained 3 bases not matched to a gene. CDR1 is ENHRY, CDR2 SYGVKD, per germline. The CDR3: CAISRDRVQETQYF. The CDR3 DNA is TGTGCCATCAGCCGGGACAGGGTCCAAGAGACCCAGTACTTC.

CDR3 sequence reads: CASSVVGNTGELFF. The CDR3 DNA sequence: TGTGCCAGCAGCGTAGTAGGGAACACCGGGGAGCTGTTTTTT. The chain links TRBV9 to TRBJ2-2; the D is unclear. CDR3 length: 14 amino acids. V gave up 0 bases and J gave up 1 base, with 4 bases separating them. The V gene's germline CDR1 is SGDLS and CDR2 YYNGEE.

The V call is TRBV28, the J call TRBJ2-7; 11 bases map to TRBD1. The trim removed 6 bases at V and 3 bases at J, leaving 7 bases unmatched. CDR1 and CDR2 from the germline V gene are MDHEN and SYDVKM. The CDR3 is 15 amino acids. The CDR3 nucleotides read TGTGCCAGCAGCCCCCCCGGGACAGGGGGCTACGAGCAGTACTTC. This sequence encodes CASSPPGTGGYEQYF.

This chain links TRBV19 with TRBJ2-7; D is unclear. The CDR3 totals 13 residues. Germline CDR1 LNHDA, CDR2 SQIVND (reference sequence). The germline V and J ends were trimmed by 4 bases and 6 bases, with 13 bases remaining between them. CDR3 loop: CASSTQSVGEQYF. The DNA for the CDR3 is TGTGCCAGTAGTACACAGAGCGTAGGCGAGCAGTACTTC. The full variable domain, in which reference TRBV19 and TRBJ2-7 provide the parts outside the CDR3, is DGGITQSPKYLFRKEGQNVTLSCEQNLNHDAMYWYRQDPGQGLRLIYYSQIVNDFQKGDIAEGYSVSREKKESFPLTVTSAQKNPTAFYLCASSTQSVGEQYFGPGTRLTVT.

The rearrangement joins TRBV18 to TRBJ2-3, with D possibly being TRBD2 (6 bases). The CDR3 is 15 amino acids. Germline lookup yields CDR1 KGHSH and CDR2 LQKENI. V lost 2 bases and J lost 3, with 12 bases in between. CDR3 protein: CASSPATGRTDTQYF. The CDR3 coding sequence is TGTGCCAGCTCACCAGCAACGGGGAGGACAGATACGCAGTATTTT.

The CDR3 protein is CASSDGQPDLNTEAFF. CDR3 coding DNA: TGTGCCAGTAGTGATGGACAGCCGGATCTGAACACTGAAGCTTTCTTT. The gene calls are TRBV19 and TRBJ1-1; D perhaps matches TRBD1 (6 bases). The CDR3 spans 16 residues. Germline V CDR1 and CDR2: LNHDA, SQIVND (reference sequence). Trimming took 5 bases from V and 0 from J, leaving 16 bases between them.

The rearrangement uses TRBV28 and TRBJ1-1; D gene uncertain. The V and J ends lost 3 bases and 3 bases respectively, with 5 bases between them. The CDR3 extends over 12 amino acids. The V gene's germline CDR1 is MDHEN and CDR2 SYDVKM. The CDR3 sequence is CASSLTYTEAFF. In nucleotides, the CDR3 is TGTGCCAGCAGTTTGACGTACACTGAAGCTTTCTTT.

This chain joins TRBV15 and TRBJ2-5, with 7 bases matching TRBD1. Trimming took 6 bases from V and 4 from J; bases not matched to a gene: 11. CDR3 length: 15 amino acids. Germline V gene data show CDR1 as LNHNV and CDR2 as YYDKDF (reference sequence). The CDR3 DNA is TGTGCCACCAGGGAAGGACAGGACGGCCGAGAGACCCAGTACTTC. This encodes CATREGQDGRETQYF.

The chain joins TRBV4-3 to TRBJ1-4; the D gene is possibly TRBD1 (6 bases). There are 16 residues in the CDR3. Trimming shortened V by 4 bases and J by 4 bases, and 16 bases separated the two germline ends. Germline V gene data show CDR1 as LGHNA and CDR2 as YSLEER. This chain's CDR3 is CASSPERGAVNEKLFF. The CDR3 coding sequence is TGCGCCAGCAGCCCAGAGCGGGGGGCGGTTAATGAAAAACTGTTTTTT.

This chain uses TRBV7-2 with TRBJ2-3; possible D gene TRBD2, 6 bases. The V gene's germline CDR1 is SGHTA and CDR2 FQGNSA. Trimming took off 2 bases at V and 5 bases at J, with 14 bases between the two ends. This CDR3 comprises 15 residues. As DNA, the CDR3 is TGTGCCAGCAGCTTAAAATCGGGAGCTGTAGATACGCAGTATTTT. As protein: CASSLKSGAVDTQYF.

The chain combines TRBV28 with TRBJ2-5, with a weak D call TRBD1 (6 bases). The V gene lost 5 bases and the J gene lost 5 bases, with 12 bases spanning the gap. The CDR3 runs 13 residues. Germline V gives CDR1 MDHEN, CDR2 SYDVKM. CDR3 bases: TGTGCCAGCAGTCCCTCAAGGGGGGAGACCCAGTACTTC. It translates to CASSPSRGETQYF.

The V and J genes are TRBV6-5 and TRBJ2-7, with 7 bases that match TRBD2. In germline, CDR1 is MNHEY, CDR2 SVGAGI. This CDR3 is built from 13 residues. J gave up 6 bases and V 7 bases, and 9 bases lay outside the gene matches. CDR3 DNA sequence: TGTGCCAGCATCTTCCGGGGGGTAGGCGAGCAGTACTTC. Protein sequence: CASIFRGVGEQYF.

The V and J genes are TRBV24-1 and TRBJ2-3; 7 nucleotides line up with TRBD2. V lost 4 bases, J lost 2 bases, and 11 bases stayed unmatched. Germline V gene data show CDR1 as KGHDR and CDR2 as SFDVKD. CDR3 length equals 17 residues. The CDR3 nucleotides read TGTGCCACCAGTGACCGAGGACTAGGTAGGGTCACAGATACGCAGTATTTT. This gives the protein CATSDRGLGRVTDTQYF.

The rearrangement joins TRBV4-3 to TRBJ2-2; 7 bases agree with TRBD2. J lost 0 bases, V lost 0 bases, and 4 bases had no gene match. Germline V gene lookup returns CDR1 LGHNA and CDR2 YSLEER. The CDR3 has 17 amino acids. The CDR3 sequence is CASSQDAGRANTGELFF. CDR3 nucleotide sequence: TGCGCCAGCAGCCAAGACGCGGGGAGGGCGAACACCGGGGAGCTGTTTTTT.